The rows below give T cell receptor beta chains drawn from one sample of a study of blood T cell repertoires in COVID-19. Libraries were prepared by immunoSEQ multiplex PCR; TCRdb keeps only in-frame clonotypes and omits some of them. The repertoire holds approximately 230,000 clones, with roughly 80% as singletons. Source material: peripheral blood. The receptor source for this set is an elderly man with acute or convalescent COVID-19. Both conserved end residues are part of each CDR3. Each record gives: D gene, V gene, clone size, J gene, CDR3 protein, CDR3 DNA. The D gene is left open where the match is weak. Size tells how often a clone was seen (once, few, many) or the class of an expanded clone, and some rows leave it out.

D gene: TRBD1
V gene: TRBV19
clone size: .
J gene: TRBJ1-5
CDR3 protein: CASSVTGDNQPQHF
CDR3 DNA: TGTGCCAGTAGCGTGACAGGGGACAATCAGCCCCAGCATTTT

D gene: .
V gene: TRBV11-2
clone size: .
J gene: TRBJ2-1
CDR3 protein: CASNSGDFTYNEQFF
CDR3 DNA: TGTGCCAGCAACTCCGGGGACTTCACCTACAATGAGCAGTTCTTC

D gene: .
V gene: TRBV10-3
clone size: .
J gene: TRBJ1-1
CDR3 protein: CAISEYSTNTEAFF
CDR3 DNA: TGTGCCATCAGTGAGTACAGCACCAACACTGAAGCTTTCTTT

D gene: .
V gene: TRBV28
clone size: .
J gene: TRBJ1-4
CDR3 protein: CASQDSLNEKLFF
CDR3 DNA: TGTGCCAGCCAAGACAGCCTTAATGAAAAACTGTTTTTT

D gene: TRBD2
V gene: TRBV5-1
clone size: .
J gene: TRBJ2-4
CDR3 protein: CASSFGRPSGSSQYF
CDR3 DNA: TGCGCCAGCAGCTTTGGTAGGCCTAGCGGGAGCTCGCAGTACTTC

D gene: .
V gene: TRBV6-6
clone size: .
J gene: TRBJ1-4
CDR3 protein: CASVKGGVSTNEKLFF
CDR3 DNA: TGTGCCAGCGTGAAGGGGGGGGTCTCGACTAATGAAAAACTGTTTTTT

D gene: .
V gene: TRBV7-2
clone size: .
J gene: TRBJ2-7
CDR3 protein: CASSVSSWEWTYEQYF
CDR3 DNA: TGTGCCAGCAGCGTATCATCGTGGGAGTGGACCTACGAGCAGTACTTC

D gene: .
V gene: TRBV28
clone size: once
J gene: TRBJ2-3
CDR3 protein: CAIKTGSDTQYF
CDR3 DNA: TGTGCCATAAAAACGGGGTCAGATACGCAGTATTTT

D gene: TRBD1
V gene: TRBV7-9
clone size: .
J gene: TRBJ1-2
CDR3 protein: CASSLPAGGTGSNYGYTF
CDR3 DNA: TGTGCCAGCAGCTTACCAGCAGGGGGCACAGGTTCTAACTATGGCTACACCTTC

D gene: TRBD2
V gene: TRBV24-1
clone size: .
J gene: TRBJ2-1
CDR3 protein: CATSLRGPRGSGSSYNEQFF
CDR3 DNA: TGTGCCACCAGCCTAAGGGGACCTAGGGGTAGCGGGAGTTCCTACAATGAGCAGTTCTTC

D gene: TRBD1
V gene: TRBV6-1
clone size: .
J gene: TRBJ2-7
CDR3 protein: CASSDWTGTYEQYF
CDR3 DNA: TGTGCCAGCAGTGATTGGACAGGAACCTACGAGCAGTACTTC

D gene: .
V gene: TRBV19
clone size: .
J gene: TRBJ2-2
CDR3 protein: CASSYHAGTIGELFF
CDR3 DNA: TGTGCCAGTAGTTACCACGCCGGGACAATCGGGGAGCTGTTTTTT

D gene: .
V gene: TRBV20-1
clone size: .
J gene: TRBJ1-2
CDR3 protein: CSASQGYGYTF
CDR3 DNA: TGCAGTGCTAGTCAGGGCTATGGCTACACCTTC

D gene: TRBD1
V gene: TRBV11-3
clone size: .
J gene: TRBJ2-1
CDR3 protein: CASSSGQNYNEQFF
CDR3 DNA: TGTGCCAGCAGCTCGGGACAGAACTACAATGAGCAGTTCTTC

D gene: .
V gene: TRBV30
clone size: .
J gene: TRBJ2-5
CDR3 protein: CAWSASRLPGIETQYF
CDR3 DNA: TGTGCCTGGAGCGCCTCTAGGCTGCCGGGGATCGAGACCCAGTACTTC

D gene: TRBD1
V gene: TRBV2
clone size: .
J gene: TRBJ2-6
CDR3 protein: CASSDRGRTGANVLTF
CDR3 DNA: TGTGCCAGCAGTGACAGGGGGCGAACTGGGGCCAACGTCCTGACTTTC

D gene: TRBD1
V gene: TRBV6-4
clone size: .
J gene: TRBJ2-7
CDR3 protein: CASSLLPGTVVTYEQYF
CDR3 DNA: TGTGCCAGCAGCCTTCTCCCCGGGACAGTAGTCACCTACGAGCAGTACTTC

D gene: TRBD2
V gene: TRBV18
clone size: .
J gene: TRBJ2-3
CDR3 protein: CASSPTSGTDTQYF
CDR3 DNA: TGTGCCAGCTCACCAACTAGCGGCACAGATACGCAGTATTTT

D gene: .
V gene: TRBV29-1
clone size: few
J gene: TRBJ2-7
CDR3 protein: CSVEGTSVIGQYF
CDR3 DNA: TGCAGCGTTGAAGGGACATCGGTTATCGGGCAGTACTTC

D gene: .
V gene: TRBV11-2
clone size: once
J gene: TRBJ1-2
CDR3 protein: CASSFRDNGYTF
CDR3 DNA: TGTGCCAGCAGCTTCCGGGACAACGGCTACACCTTC

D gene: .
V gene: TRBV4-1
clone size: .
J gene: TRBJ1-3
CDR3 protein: CASSQEPFTAGSGNTIYF
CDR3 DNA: TGCGCCAGCAGCCAAGAGCCGTTCACCGCAGGGTCTGGAAACACCATATATTTT

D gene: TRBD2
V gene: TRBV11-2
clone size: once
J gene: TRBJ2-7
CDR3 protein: CASSSGLAGMYDEQYF
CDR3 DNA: TGTGCCAGCAGCTCCGGACTAGCGGGGATGTACGACGAGCAGTACTTC

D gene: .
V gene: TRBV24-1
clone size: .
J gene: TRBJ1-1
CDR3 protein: CATSDPGLSEAFF
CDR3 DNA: TGTGCCACCAGTGACCCCGGTCTGTCTGAAGCTTTCTTT

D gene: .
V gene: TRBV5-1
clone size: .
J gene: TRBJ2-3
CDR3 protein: CASSPLRGRDTQYF
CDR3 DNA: TGCGCCAGCAGCCCGTTGCGGGGCCGGGATACGCAGTATTTT

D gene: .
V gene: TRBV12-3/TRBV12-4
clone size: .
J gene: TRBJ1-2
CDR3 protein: CASRGTGNYGYTF
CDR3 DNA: TGTGCCAGCAGAGGTACAGGAAACTATGGCTACACCTTC

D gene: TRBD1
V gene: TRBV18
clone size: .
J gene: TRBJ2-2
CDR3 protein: CASSPPRTGPNGELFF
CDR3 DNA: TGTGCCAGCTCACCACCTCGGACAGGCCCGAACGGGGAGCTGTTTTTT

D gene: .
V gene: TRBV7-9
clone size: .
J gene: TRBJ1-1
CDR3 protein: CASSITGLAEAFF
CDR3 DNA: TGTGCCAGCAGCATAACAGGGTTGGCTGAAGCTTTCTTT

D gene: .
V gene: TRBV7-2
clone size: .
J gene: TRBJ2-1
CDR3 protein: CASSPRPLSYSSYNEQFF
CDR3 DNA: TGTGCCAGCAGCCCCCGCCCCCTTAGTTATAGCTCCTACAATGAGCAGTTCTTC

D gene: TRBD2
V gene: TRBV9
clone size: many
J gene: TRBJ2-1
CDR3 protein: CASSGASGRSRYNEQFF
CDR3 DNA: TGTGCCAGCAGCGGGGCTAGCGGGAGGTCCCGGTACAATGAGCAGTTCTTC

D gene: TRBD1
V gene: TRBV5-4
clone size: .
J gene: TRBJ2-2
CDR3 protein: CASSSQGAGELFF
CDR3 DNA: TGTGCCAGCAGTTCCCAGGGGGCCGGGGAGCTGTTTTTT

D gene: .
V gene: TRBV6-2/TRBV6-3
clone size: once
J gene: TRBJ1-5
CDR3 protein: CASSYQSNQPQHF
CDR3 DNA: TGTGCCAGCAGTTATCAAAGCAATCAGCCCCAGCATTTT

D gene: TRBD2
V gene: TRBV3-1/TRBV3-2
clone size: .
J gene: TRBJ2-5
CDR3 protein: CASSPYGGRAQETQYF
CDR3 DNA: TGTGCCAGCAGCCCATACGGCGGGAGGGCCCAAGAGACCCAGTACTTC

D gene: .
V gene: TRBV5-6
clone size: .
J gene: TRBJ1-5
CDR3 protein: CASSLRSSGFRNQPQHF
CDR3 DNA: TGTGCCAGCAGCTTGAGATCATCGGGATTTCGCAATCAGCCCCAGCATTTT

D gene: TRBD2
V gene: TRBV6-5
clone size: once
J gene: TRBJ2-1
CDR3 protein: CASSSKREGRMNEQFF
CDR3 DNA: TGTGCCAGCAGTTCCAAACGGGAGGGCCGTATGAATGAGCAGTTCTTC

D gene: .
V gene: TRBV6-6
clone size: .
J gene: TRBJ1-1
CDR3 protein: CASSYGQPGNTEAFF
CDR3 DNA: TGTGCCAGCAGTTACGGACAGCCCGGGAACACTGAAGCTTTCTTT

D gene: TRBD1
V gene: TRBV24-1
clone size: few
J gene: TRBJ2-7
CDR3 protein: CATSDSRQGAYEQYF
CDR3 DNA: TGTGCCACCAGTGATTCAAGACAGGGGGCATACGAGCAGTACTTC

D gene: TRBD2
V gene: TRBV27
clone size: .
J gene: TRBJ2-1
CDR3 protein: CASSLFFWLAGSDEQFF
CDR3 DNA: TGTGCCAGCAGTTTATTCTTTTGGCTAGCGGGGTCCGATGAGCAGTTCTTC

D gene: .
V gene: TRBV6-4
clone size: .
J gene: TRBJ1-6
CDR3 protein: CASSEAGSPLHF
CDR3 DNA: TGTGCCAGCAGTGAAGCGGGGTCACCCCTCCACTTT

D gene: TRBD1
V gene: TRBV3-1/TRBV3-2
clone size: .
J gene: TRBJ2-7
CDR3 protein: CASSLFPGQAPDEQYF
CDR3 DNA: TGTGCCAGCAGCCTTTTCCCCGGACAGGCACCCGACGAGCAGTACTTC

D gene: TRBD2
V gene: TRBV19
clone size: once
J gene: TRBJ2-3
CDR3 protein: CASSIRPSGPTDTQYF
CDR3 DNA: TGTGCCAGTAGTATTAGGCCTAGCGGCCCCACAGATACGCAGTATTTT

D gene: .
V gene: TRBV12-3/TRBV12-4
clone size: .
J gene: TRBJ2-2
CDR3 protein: CASSSRGTGELFF
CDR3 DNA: TGTGCCAGCAGTTCCAGGGGAACCGGGGAGCTGTTTTTT

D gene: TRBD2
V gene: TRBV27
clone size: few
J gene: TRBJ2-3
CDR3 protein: CASSLSGLAGGWPDTQYF
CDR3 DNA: TGTGCCAGCAGTTTATCGGGACTAGCGGGGGGTTGGCCAGATACGCAGTATTTT

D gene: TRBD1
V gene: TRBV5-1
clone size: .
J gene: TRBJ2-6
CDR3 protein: CASSLWGQGALGANVLTF
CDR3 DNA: TGCGCCAGCAGCTTGTGGGGACAGGGGGCGCTCGGGGCCAACGTCCTGACTTTC